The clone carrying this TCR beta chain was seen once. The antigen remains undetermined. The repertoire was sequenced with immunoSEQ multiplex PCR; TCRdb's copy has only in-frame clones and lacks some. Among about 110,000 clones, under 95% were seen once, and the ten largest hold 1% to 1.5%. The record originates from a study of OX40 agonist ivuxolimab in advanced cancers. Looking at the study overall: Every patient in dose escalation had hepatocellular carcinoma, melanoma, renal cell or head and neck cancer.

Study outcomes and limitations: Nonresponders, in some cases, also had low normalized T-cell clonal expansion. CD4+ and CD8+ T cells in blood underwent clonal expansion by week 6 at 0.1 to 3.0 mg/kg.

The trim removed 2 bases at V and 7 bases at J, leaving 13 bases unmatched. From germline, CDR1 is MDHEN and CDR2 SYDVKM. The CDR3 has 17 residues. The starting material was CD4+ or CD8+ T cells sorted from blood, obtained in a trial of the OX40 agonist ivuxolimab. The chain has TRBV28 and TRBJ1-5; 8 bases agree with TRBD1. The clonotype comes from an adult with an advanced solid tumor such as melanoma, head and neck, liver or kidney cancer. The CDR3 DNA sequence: TGTGCCAGCAGTTTAGGGGGGTCAGGGGGCCATAGACAGCCCCAGCATTTT. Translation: CASSLGGSGGHRQPQHF.